This T cell receptor beta chain comes out of a study of T cells in Graves' hyperthyroidism and ophthalmopathy. Not enrolled were patients with uncontrolled infection, other autoimmune disease, pregnancy or lactation. Roughly 10 ml of fresh peripheral blood supplied the PBMCs. Amplification of TCR beta CDR3 regions was performed using RNA transcripts as template. A set of HTBI primers served as the primers for a first-round RT-PCR of the TCR CDR3. One entry per CDR3 protein, called by TCRdb with MiXCR from the multiplex PCR reads. This table has around 530,000 distinct CDR3 sequences, roughly 18% appearing once. The germline CDR1 and CDR2 sequences are SQVTM and ANQGSEA. This CDR3 has 14 amino acids. V trimming: 7 bases; J trimming: 1 base; junction bases outside the gene matches: 7. Study results and limitations: Progression to ophthalmopathy was predicted a median of 6.5 months early. Ophthalmopathy could be told apart from stable hyperthyroidism with a 13 V-J model.

This clonotype showed up many times. The antigen is not known. Specimen: blood. This sequence originates from a young woman with Graves' ophthalmopathy. The chain joins TRBV29-1 to TRBJ1-1; TRBD1 matches 9 bases. The CDR3 DNA is TGCAGCGCTAGGGACAGGGCGTGGAACACTGAAGCTTTCTTT. Translation gives CSARDRAWNTEAFF.